The present TCR beta chain was sequenced within a study of T cell repertoires in cytomegalovirus infection. At the level of the study: Public TCR beta signature analysis indicated the presence of both CMV infection and matching HLA type. General study results and limits: In two of eight donors, the top clonotype was HLA-C-restricted CMV-specific. Carriage of CMV together with the relevant HLA was identifiable through cumulative public TCR beta family frequency.

Each CDR3 protein is one row after TCRdb ran MiXCR on the reads. The table includes about 260,000 distinct CDR3 sequences, about an eighth detected once. The germline CDR1 and CDR2 sequences are SGHNT and YYREEE (reference sequence). V lost 4 bases to trimming and J lost 0 bases, with 14 bases between them. This CDR3 spans 16 amino acids. Note on this clonotype: The antigen remains undetermined. A much larger clone sits a single nucleotide away, making a read error possible.

The chain couples TRBV5-4 to TRBJ2-1; D is possibly TRBD2 (5 bases). Sequencing was done on a sample of PBMCs. This clonotype originated in a human donor in good health (CMV status not recorded). Some clones in this sample may be carry-over from other donors' samples. Here the CDR3 reads CASSDLLVLSYNEQFF. The CDR3 bases are TGTGCCAGCAGCGACCTACTAGTACTCTCCTACAATGAGCAGTTCTTC.